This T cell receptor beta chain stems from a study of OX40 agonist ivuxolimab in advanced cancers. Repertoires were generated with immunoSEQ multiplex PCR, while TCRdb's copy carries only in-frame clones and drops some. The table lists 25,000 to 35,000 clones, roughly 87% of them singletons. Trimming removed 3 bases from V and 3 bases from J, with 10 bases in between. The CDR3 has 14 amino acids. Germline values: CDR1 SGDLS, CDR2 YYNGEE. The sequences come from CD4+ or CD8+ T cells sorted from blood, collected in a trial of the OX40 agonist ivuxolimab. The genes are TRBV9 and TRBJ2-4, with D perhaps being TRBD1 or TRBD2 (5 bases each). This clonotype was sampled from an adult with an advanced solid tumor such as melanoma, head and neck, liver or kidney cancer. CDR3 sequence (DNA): TGTGCCAGCAGCGCCCGGGACGACAAAAACATTCAGTACTTC. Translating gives CASSARDDKNIQYF.